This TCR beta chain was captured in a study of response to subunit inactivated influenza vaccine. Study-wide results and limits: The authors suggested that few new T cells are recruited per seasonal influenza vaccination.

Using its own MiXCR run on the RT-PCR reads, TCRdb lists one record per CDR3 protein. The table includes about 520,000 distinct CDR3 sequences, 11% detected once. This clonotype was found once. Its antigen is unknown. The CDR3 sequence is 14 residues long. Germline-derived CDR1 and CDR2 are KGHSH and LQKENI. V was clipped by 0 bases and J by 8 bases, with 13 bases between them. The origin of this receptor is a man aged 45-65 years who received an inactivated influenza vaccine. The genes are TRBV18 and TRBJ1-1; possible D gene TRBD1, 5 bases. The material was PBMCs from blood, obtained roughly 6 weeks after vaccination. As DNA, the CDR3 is TGTGCCAGCTCACCACCGGGACGGCGGCTAGAAGCTTTCTTT. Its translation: CASSPPGRRLEAFF.